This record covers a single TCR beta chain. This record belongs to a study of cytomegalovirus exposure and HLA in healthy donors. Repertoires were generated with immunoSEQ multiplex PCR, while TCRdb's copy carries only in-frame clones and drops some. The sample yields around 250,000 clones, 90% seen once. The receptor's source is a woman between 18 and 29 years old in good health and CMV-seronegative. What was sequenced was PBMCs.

DNA for the CDR3: TGCGCCAGCAGCCAAGAAGAGGCCGGGGAGCTGTTTTTT. As protein: CASSQEEAGELFF. The V gene is TRBV4-3, the J gene TRBJ2-2; D gene ambiguous. The CDR3 consists of 13 residues. V was pared by 0 bases and J by 6 bases, with 5 bases between. Germline values: CDR1 LGHNA, CDR2 YSLEER.